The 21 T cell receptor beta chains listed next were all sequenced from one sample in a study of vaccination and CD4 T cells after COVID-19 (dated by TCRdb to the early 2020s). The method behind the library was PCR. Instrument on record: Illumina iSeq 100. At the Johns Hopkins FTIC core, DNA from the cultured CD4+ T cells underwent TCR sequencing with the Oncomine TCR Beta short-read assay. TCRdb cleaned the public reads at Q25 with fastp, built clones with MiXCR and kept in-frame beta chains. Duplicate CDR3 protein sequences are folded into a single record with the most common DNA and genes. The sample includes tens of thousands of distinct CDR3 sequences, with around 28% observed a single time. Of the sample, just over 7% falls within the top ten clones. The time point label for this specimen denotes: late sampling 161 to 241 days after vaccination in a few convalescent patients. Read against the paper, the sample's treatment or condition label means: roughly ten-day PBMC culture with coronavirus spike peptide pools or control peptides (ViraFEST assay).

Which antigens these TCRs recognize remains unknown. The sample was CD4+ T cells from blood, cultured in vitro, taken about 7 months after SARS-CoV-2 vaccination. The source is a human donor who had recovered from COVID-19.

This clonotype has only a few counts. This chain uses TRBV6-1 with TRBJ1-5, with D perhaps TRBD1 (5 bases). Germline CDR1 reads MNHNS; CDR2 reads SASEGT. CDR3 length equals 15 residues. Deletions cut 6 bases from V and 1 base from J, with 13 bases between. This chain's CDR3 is CASREGTLSNQPQHF. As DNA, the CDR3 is TGTGCCAGCAGAGAGGGGACCTTGAGCAATCAGCCCCAGCATTTT.

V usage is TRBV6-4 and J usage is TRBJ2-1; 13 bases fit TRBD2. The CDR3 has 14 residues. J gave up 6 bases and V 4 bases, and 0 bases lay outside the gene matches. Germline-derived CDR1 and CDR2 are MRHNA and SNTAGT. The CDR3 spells CASSGLAGGNEQFF. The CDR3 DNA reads TGTGCCAGCAGTGGACTAGCGGGAGGCAATGAGCAGTTCTTC.

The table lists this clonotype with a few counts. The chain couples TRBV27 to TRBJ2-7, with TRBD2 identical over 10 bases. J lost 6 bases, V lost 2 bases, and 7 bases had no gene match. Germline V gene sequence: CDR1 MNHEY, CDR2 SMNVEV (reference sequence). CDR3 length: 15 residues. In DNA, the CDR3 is TGTGCCAGCAGTTTACGCGAGGGACTAGCGACCGAGCAGTACTTC. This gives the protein CASSLREGLATEQYF.

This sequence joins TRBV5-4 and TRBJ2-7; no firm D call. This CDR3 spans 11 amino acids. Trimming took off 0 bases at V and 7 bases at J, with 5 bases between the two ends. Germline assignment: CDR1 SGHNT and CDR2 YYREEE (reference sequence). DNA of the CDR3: TGTGCCAGCAGCTTGGCACAAGAGCAGTACTTC. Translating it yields CASSLAQEQYF.

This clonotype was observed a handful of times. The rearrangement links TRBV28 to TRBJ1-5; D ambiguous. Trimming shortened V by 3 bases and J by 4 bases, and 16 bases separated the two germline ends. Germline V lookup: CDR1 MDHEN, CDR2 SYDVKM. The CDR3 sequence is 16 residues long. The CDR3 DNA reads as TGTGCCAGCAGTTTCTTGGCCGGCGGTTGGAATCAGCCCCAGCATTTT. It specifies CASSFLAGGWNQPQHF. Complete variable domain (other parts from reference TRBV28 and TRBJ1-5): DVKVTQSSRYLVKRTGEKVFLECVQDMDHENMFWYRQDPGLGLRLIYFSYDVKMKEKGDIPEGYSVSREKKERFSLILESASTNQTSMYLCASSFLAGGWNQPQHFGDGTRLSIL.

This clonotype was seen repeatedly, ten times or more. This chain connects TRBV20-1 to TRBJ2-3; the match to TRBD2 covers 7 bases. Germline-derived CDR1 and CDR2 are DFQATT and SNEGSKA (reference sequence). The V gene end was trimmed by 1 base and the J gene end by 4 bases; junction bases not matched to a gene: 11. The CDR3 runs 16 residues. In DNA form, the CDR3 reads TGCAGTGCTAGAGCCCCCCCGCGGGAGTTGGCAGATACGCAGTATTTT. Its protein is CSARAPPRELADTQYF.

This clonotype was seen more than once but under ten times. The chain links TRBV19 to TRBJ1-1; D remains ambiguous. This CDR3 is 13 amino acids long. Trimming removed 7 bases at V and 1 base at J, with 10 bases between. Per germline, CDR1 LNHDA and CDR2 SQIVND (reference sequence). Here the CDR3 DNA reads TGTGCCAGTACCCCCCCAGGGAACACTGAAGCTTTCTTT. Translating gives CASTPPGNTEAFF.

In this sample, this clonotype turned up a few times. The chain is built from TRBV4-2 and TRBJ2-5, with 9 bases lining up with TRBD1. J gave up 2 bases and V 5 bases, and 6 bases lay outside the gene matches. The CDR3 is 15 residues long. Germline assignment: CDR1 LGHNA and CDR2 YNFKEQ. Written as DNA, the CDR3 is TGTGCCAGCAGCACTACAGGGGGCACGCAAGAGACCCAGTACTTC. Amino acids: CASSTTGGTQETQYF.

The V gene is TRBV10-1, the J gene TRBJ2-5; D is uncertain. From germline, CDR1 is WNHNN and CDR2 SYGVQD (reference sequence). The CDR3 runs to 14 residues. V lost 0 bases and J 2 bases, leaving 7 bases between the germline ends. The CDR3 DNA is TGCGCCAGCAGTGAGTCTGGCAGACAAGAGACCCAGTACTTC. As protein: CASSESGRQETQYF.

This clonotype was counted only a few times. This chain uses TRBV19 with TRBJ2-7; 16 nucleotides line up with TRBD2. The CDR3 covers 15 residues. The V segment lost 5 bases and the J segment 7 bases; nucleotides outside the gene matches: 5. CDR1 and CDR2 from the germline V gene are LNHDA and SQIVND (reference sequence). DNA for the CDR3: TGTGCCAGTAGTCCCGGGACTAGCGGGAGGGGTGAGCAGTACTTC. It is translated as CASSPGTSGRGEQYF. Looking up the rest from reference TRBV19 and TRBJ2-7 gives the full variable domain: DGGITQSPKYLFRKEGQNVTLSCEQNLNHDAMYWYRQDPGQGLRLIYYSQIVNDFQKGDIAEGYSVSREKKESFPLTVTSAQKNPTAFYLCASSPGTSGRGEQYFGPGTRLTVT.

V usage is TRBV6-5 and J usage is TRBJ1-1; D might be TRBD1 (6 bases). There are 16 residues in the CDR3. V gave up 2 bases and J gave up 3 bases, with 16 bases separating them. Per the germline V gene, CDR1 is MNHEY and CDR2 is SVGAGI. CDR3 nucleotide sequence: TGTGCCAGCAGTTACGGACAGATTAAGCTGTACACTGAAGCTTTCTTT. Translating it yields CASSYGQIKLYTEAFF.

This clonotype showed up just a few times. CDR3: CSARDRLAGDYEQYF. The CDR3 nucleotides read TGCAGTGCTAGAGATCGCCTAGCGGGGGACTACGAGCAGTACTTC. The chain recombines TRBV20-1 with TRBJ2-7; 10 bases fit TRBD2. The CDR3 runs to 15 residues. Germline V CDR1 and CDR2: DFQATT, SNEGSKA (reference sequence). Trimming cost V 0 bases and J 3 bases; bases outside gene matches: 5.

CDR3 protein: CASSPEVATGSKLNIQYF. The CDR3 DNA reads TGTGCCAGCAGTCCGGAGGTTGCGACAGGGTCTAAGTTGAACATTCAGTACTTC. The chain couples TRBV28 to TRBJ2-4; TRBD1 agrees at 7 bases. CDR1 and CDR2 from the germline V gene are MDHEN and SYDVKM. This CDR3 region has 18 residues. V trimming: 5 bases; J trimming: 7 bases; junction bases outside the gene matches: 20. Full variable domain (remainder filled in from reference TRBV28 and TRBJ2-4): DVKVTQSSRYLVKRTGEKVFLECVQDMDHENMFWYRQDPGLGLRLIYFSYDVKMKEKGDIPEGYSVSREKKERFSLILESASTNQTSMYLCASSPEVATGSKLNIQYFGAGTRLSVL.

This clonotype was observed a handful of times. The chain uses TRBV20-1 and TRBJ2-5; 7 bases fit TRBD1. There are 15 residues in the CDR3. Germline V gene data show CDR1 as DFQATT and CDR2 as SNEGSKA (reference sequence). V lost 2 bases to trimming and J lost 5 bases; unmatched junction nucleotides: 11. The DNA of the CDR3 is TGCAGTGCTAGATCCCCCCAGGGGGTAGAGGAGACCCAGTACTTC. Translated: CSARSPQGVEETQYF.

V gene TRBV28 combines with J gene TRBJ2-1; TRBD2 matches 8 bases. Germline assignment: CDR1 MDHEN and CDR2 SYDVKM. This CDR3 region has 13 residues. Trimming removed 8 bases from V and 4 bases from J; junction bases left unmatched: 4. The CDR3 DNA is TGTGCCAGCCGAGAGCGGGAGTACAATGAGCAGTTCTTC. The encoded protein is CASREREYNEQFF.

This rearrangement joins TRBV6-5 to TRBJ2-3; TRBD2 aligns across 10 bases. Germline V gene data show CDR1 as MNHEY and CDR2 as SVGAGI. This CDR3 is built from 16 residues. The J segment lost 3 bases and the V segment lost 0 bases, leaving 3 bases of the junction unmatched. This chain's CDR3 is CASSYSTSGLTDTQYF. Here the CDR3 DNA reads TGTGCCAGCAGTTACTCGACTAGCGGGTTGACAGATACGCAGTATTTT.

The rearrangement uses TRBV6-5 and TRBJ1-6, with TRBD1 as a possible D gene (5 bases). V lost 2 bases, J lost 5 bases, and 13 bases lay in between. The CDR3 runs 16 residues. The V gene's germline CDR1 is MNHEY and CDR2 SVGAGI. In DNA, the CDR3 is TGTGCCAGCAGTTACGGCGTCAGGGTGGATAATTCACCCCTCCACTTT. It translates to CASSYGVRVDNSPLHF.

For the CDR3, the DNA is TGTGCCAGCAGTCCTGGACGGCACTATGGCTACACCTTC. Its translation is CASSPGRHYGYTF. The gene calls are TRBV28 and TRBJ1-2; D is unclear. Germline CDR1 and CDR2: MDHEN and SYDVKM. This CDR3 is 13 amino acids long. V lost 5 bases, J lost 3 bases, and 10 bases lay in between.

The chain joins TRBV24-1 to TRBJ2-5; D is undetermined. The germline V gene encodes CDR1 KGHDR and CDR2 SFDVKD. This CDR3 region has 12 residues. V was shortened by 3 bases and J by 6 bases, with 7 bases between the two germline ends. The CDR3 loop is CATSDTGQTQYF. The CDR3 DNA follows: TGTGCCACCAGTGATACTGGCCAGACCCAGTACTTC.

The CDR3 DNA follows: TGCAGTGCTAGAGCCCCGGGACTCCGACCCTACGAGCAGTACTTC. Protein sequence: CSARAPGLRPYEQYF. V and J are TRBV20-1 and TRBJ2-7; D may be TRBD2 (6 bases). Per germline, CDR1 DFQATT and CDR2 SNEGSKA (reference sequence). The CDR3 spans 15 residues. V lost 1 base and J lost 2, with 15 bases in between.

CDR3 in amino acids: CASSLEGQGAVRGDTQYF. The CDR3 DNA is TGTGCCAGCAGCTTAGAGGGACAGGGGGCCGTCCGTGGAGATACGCAGTATTTT. The chain uses TRBV7-3 and TRBJ2-3; 12 nucleotides align to TRBD1. CDR1 and CDR2 from the germline V gene are SGHTA and FQGTGA. The CDR3 is 18 residues long. V shed 2 bases, J shed 5 bases, and the junction held 11 bases outside the gene matches.